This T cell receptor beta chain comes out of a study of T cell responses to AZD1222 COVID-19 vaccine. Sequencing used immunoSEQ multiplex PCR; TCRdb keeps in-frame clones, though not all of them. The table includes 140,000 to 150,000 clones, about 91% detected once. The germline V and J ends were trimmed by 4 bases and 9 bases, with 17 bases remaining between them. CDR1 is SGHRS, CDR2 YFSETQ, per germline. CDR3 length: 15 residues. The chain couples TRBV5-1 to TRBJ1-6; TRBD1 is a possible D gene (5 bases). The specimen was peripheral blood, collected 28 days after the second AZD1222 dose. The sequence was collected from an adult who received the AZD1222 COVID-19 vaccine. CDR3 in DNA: TGCGCCAGCAGCAAAAAGGACAAGGCGGGTTCACCCCTCCACTTT. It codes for CASSKKDKAGSPLHF.